This TCR beta chain was identified during a study of technical replicates of blood from a handful of donors. Trimming took off 0 bases at V and 3 bases at J, with 12 bases between the two ends. CDR1 MGHRA and CDR2 YSYEKL come from the germline V gene. The CDR3 is 15 residues long. Assay: immunoSEQ multiplex PCR; the TCRdb copy retains only in-frame clones and omits some. The data show around 60,000 clones, 90% to 95% seen once. Sequencing was performed on PBMCs. The sequence was obtained from a human donor in good health. Some clones in this sample may be carry-over from other donors' samples. The genes are TRBV4-1 and TRBJ2-7; no clear D. CDR3 loop: CASSQDPEPYYEQYF. CDR3 bases: TGCGCCAGCAGCCAAGATCCCGAGCCCTACTACGAGCAGTACTTC.